This TCR beta chain was identified in a study of radiotherapy plus CTLA-4 blockade in lung cancer. Points from the study as a whole: Interferon-beta, together with early blood T cell clone dynamics, reportedly best predicted response.

Focal radiation plus CTLA-4 blockade with ipilimumab was administered to patients who had chemo-refractory metastatic non-small-cell lung cancer. Clones were sequenced by immunoSEQ multiplex PCR, and TCRdb holds only the in-frame ones, with some missing. The sample carries fewer than 40,000 clones, 70% to 85% recorded once. For this clone: Its target is not known.

Germline V CDR1 and CDR2: SGHVS, FQNEAQ. The length of the CDR3 is 13 residues. V was shortened by 1 base and J by 5 bases, with 9 bases between the two germline ends. The V and J genes are TRBV7-8 and TRBJ2-7; D might be TRBD2 (6 bases). The receptor was isolated from a human donor with non-small cell lung cancer who had stable disease on radiotherapy plus ipilimumab. This material consisted of peripheral blood, taken from a patient treated with radiotherapy plus ipilimumab. The chain's CDR3 is CASSLERGNEQYF. The CDR3 nucleotides are TGTGCCAGCAGCTTAGAACGGGGGAACGAGCAGTACTTC.